Below are 21 T cell receptor beta chains sequenced from a single sample in a study of cytomegalovirus exposure and HLA in healthy donors. PCR used 60 Vbeta primers and 13 Jbeta primers. Method: immunoSEQ multiplex PCR; TCRdb's copy keeps in-frame clones and lacks some. The sample consists of some 96,000 clones, around 77% of them appearing once. Sequencing used PBMCs. These receptors came from a woman aged 60-75 years in good health and CMV-seropositive.

The rearrangement joins TRBV7-2 to TRBJ2-5; TRBD2 agrees at 11 bases. This CDR3 spans 16 amino acids. Germline CDR1 is SGHTA and CDR2 is FQGNSA. Trimming removed 4 bases from V and 1 base from J; junction bases left unmatched: 5. CDR3 region: CASSYRLAGTQETQYF. CDR3 nucleotide sequence: TGTGCCAGCAGCTACCGACTAGCGGGGACCCAAGAGACCCAGTACTTC.

V and J are TRBV4-1 and TRBJ2-3; tentative D call: TRBD2 (5 bases). Trimming removed 4 bases at V and 0 bases at J, with 14 bases between. Germline-derived CDR1 and CDR2 are MGHRA and YSYEKL. The CDR3 sequence is 16 residues long. The CDR3 loop reads CASSPLSLVSTDTQYF. The CDR3 bases are TGCGCCAGCAGCCCACTCTCACTAGTCAGCACAGATACGCAGTATTTT.

The J gene is TRBJ2-7, the V gene TRBV4-1, with D perhaps TRBD2 (6 bases). The CDR3 runs to 16 residues. The germline V gene encodes CDR1 MGHRA and CDR2 YSYEKL. Trimming took 6 bases from V and 3 from J, leaving 21 bases between them. CDR3 sequence reads: CASRENPSATNYEQYF. The CDR3 DNA sequence: TGCGCCAGCAGAGAAAACCCTAGCGCCACGAACTACGAGCAGTACTTC.

The chain carries TRBV5-3 and TRBJ2-6; D remains ambiguous. TRBV5-3 is recorded as an ORF, its role being uncertain. This CDR3 has 17 residues. The V and J ends lost 4 bases and 0 bases respectively, with 14 bases between them. CDR3 nucleotides: TGTGCCAGAAGCCCCCTCCAGGTTAGCTCTGGGGCCAACGTCCTGACTTTC. Its protein product is CARSPLQVSSGANVLTF.

Remarks on this clone: This may be a read error: a much more frequent sequence differs by one nucleotide. The genes are TRBV4-2 and TRBJ1-5; maybe TRBD1 (5 bases). The CDR3 loop spans 14 amino acids. CDR1 LGHNA and CDR2 YNFKEQ come from the germline V gene. The CDR3 sequence is CARSQGGARQPQHF. The CDR3 bases are TGTGCCCGCAGCCAAGGTGGGGCACGCCAGCCCCAGCATTTT.

The chain uses TRBV12-5 and TRBJ2-1; D is uncertain. Trimming removed 3 bases at V and 2 bases at J, with 14 bases between. The length of the CDR3 is 16 residues. Germline lookup yields CDR1 LGHNT and CDR2 FRNRAP. The DNA of the CDR3 is TGTGCTAGTGGTTTAGAATTTGCCAGTCCCTACAATGAGCAGTTCTTC. Translation gives CASGLEFASPYNEQFF.

The chain couples TRBV27 to TRBJ2-7, with D tentatively TRBD2 (6 bases). CDR1 is MNHEY, CDR2 SMNVEV, per germline (reference sequence). The ends were cut back, 1 base at V and 5 bases at J, with 15 bases in the middle. The CDR3 contains 15 residues. The CDR3 sequence: CASSLWASERNEQYF. CDR3 nucleotide sequence: TGTGCCAGCAGTTTATGGGCTAGCGAAAGGAACGAGCAGTACTTC.

This rearrangement joins TRBV4-1 to TRBJ2-5; possibly TRBD2 for D (6 bases). Trimming cost V 1 base and J 5 bases, with 17 bases left between them. This CDR3 region has 16 residues. Germline V lookup: CDR1 MGHRA, CDR2 YSYEKL. Here the CDR3 DNA reads TGCGCCAGCAGCCAAGTCGGGCGGGAAAGGAGGGAGACCCAGTACTTC. Translation gives CASSQVGRERRETQYF.

This chain connects TRBV19 to TRBJ2-3; 12 positions agree with TRBD2. This CDR3 comprises 16 residues. Germline-derived CDR1 and CDR2 are LNHDA and SQIVND (reference sequence). V lost 6 bases, J lost 2 bases, and 6 bases stayed unmatched. The CDR3, as DNA: TGTGCCAGTAGCGCGACTAGCGGGGGAATCACAGATACGCAGTATTTT. The encoded protein is CASSATSGGITDTQYF.

This chain uses TRBV19 with TRBJ2-4; 9 bases are shared with TRBD2. After removal of 3 bases from V and 3 bases from J, the junction contained 15 bases not matched to a gene. This CDR3 contains 19 residues. Germline V lookup: CDR1 LNHDA, CDR2 SQIVND (reference sequence). The CDR3 sequence is CASSIGVIAGARGKNIQYF. As DNA, the CDR3 is TGTGCCAGTAGTATTGGTGTAATAGCGGGAGCCCGGGGCAAAAACATTCAGTACTTC. The whole variable domain, filled in from reference TRBV19 and TRBJ2-4, reads DGGITQSPKYLFRKEGQNVTLSCEQNLNHDAMYWYRQDPGQGLRLIYYSQIVNDFQKGDIAEGYSVSREKKESFPLTVTSAQKNPTAFYLCASSIGVIAGARGKNIQYFGAGTRLSVL.

V usage is TRBV28 and J usage is TRBJ1-1, with a weak D call TRBD1 (5 bases). Germline loops: CDR1 MDHEN, CDR2 SYDVKM. Trimming took 2 bases from V and 5 from J, leaving 6 bases between them. This CDR3 has 12 residues. The CDR3 spells CASSLRGTEAFF. In DNA form, the CDR3 reads TGTGCCAGCAGTTTAAGGGGAACTGAAGCTTTCTTT.

The chain is built from TRBV7-2 and TRBJ2-1, with D unclear. The V end lost 2 bases, the J end lost 4 bases, and 9 bases lay between the germline ends. Looked up from germline, CDR1 is SGHTA and CDR2 is FQGNSA. The CDR3 is 14 residues long. CDR3 residues: CASSLLGVYNEQFF. The CDR3, as DNA: TGTGCCAGCAGCTTACTAGGTGTTTACAATGAGCAGTTCTTC. The variable domain in full, with the rest retrieved from reference TRBV7-2 and TRBJ2-1, is GAGVSQSPSNKVTEKGKDVELRCDPISGHTALYWYRQSLGQGLEFLIYFQGNSAPDKSGLPSDRFSAERTGGSVSTLTIQRTQQEDSAVYLCASSLLGVYNEQFFGPGTRLTVL.

This sequence joins TRBV5-4 and TRBJ2-5; 10 nucleotides align to TRBD2. The CDR3 spans 15 residues. Germline assignment: CDR1 SGHNT and CDR2 YYREEE (reference sequence). Losses at the gene ends were 5 bases for V and 5 bases for J; bases not matched to a gene: 9. CDR3 DNA sequence: TGTGCCAGCAGAGGGGAGCGGGGGGGGCCGGAGACCCAGTACTTC. Translated: CASRGERGGPETQYF.

V usage is TRBV11-2 and J usage is TRBJ2-1, with D possibly matching TRBD1 (6 bases). This CDR3 has 13 residues. The germline V gene has CDR1 SGHAT and CDR2 FQNNGV. V was cut by 5 bases and J by 6 bases, with 11 bases left in between. CDR3 protein: CASSLGQSNEQFF. The CDR3 bases are TGTGCCAGCAGCCTAGGACAGTCCAATGAGCAGTTCTTC.

The genes are TRBV10-3 and TRBJ2-3; 8 positions agree with TRBD1. The J segment lost 4 bases and the V segment lost 11 bases, leaving 8 bases of the junction unmatched. The germline V gene encodes CDR1 ENHRY and CDR2 SYGVKD. CDR3 length: 13 residues. The CDR3 DNA is TGTGCCGGGGCGACAGGGGAGGCAGATACGCAGTATTTT. It encodes CAGATGEADTQYF.

The CDR3 is CSVEEQAGEKLFF. The CDR3 nucleotides are TGCAGCGTCGAGGAACAAGCGGGTGAAAAACTGTTTTTT. The chain links TRBV29-1 to TRBJ1-4; D ambiguous. V was cut by 6 bases and J by 7 bases, with 15 bases left in between. CDR1 SQVTM and CDR2 ANQGSEA come from the germline V gene. This CDR3 is built from 13 residues. The full variable domain, in which reference TRBV29-1 and TRBJ1-4 provide the parts outside the CDR3, is SAVISQKPSRDICQRGTSLTIQCQVDSQVTMMFWYRQQPGQSLTLIATANQGSEATYESGFVIDKFPISRPNLTFSTLTVSNMSPEDSSIYLCSVEEQAGEKLFFGSGTQLSVL.

The chain recombines TRBV19 with TRBJ2-5, with 9 nucleotides matching TRBD1. TRBJ2-7 matches the DNA end more closely, so the J call is doubtful. The germline CDR1 and CDR2 sequences are LNHDA and SQIVND (reference sequence). This CDR3 comprises 15 residues. The CDR3 loop reads CASSTGQGSSYEQYF. CDR3 DNA sequence: TGTGCCAGTAGTACCGGACAGGGGTCCTCCTACGAGCAGTACTTC.

The chain couples TRBV28 to TRBJ1-4, with TRBD1 as a possible D gene (6 bases). The CDR3 runs to 15 residues. Per the germline V gene, CDR1 is MDHEN and CDR2 is SYDVKM. The ends were cut back, 4 bases at V and 8 bases at J, with 17 bases in the middle. The CDR3 loop reads CASSSPGGLGEKLFF. As DNA, the CDR3 is TGTGCCAGCAGTTCGCCCGGGGGGCTGGGAGAAAAACTGTTTTTT.

V gene TRBV7-9 combines with J gene TRBJ2-4, with TRBD2 matching over 14 bases. CDR3 size: 16 residues. From germline, CDR1 is SEHNR and CDR2 FQNEAQ (reference sequence). Unmatched junction bases numbered 10, after V lost 8 bases and J lost 7 bases. The CDR3, as DNA: TGTGCCAGCGGTGTGGGACTAGCGGGAGTCGGGAACATTCAGTACTTC. Residues: CASGVGLAGVGNIQYF.

This rearrangement joins TRBV6-6 to TRBJ2-5, with D maybe TRBD2 (5 bases). The end of the DNA fits TRBJ2-7 better, so the J call may be wrong. Germline V CDR1 and CDR2: MNHNY, SVGAGI (reference sequence). The CDR3 covers 13 residues. This CDR3 reads CAVRAESSYEQYF. The CDR3 nucleotides are TGTGCCGTCAGAGCGGAGAGCTCCTACGAGCAGTACTTC.

CDR3 amino acids: CASRRDNVPQPQHF. DNA of the CDR3: TGTGCCAGTAGACGGGACAATGTCCCTCAGCCCCAGCATTTT. This chain links TRBV19 with TRBJ1-5; tentatively, D is TRBD1 (6 bases). Trimming stripped 6 bases from V and 6 bases from J, with 15 bases between. The CDR3 length is 14 residues. The V gene's germline CDR1 is LNHDA and CDR2 SQIVND (reference sequence).